The rows below give T cell receptor beta chains drawn from one sample of a study of T cells in Graves' hyperthyroidism and ophthalmopathy. TCRdb recomputed calls from the multiplex PCR reads with MiXCR, one row per CDR3 protein. The table has approximately 700,000 distinct CDR3 sequences, 15% to 20% seen once. Sequences were obtained from blood. These receptors came from a man aged 18 to 35 with Graves' hyperthyroidism. Both conserved end residues are part of each CDR3. A D gene is named only where the DNA matches it firmly. Part of the rows lack a size; the others show once, few, many or a class for expanded clones.

D: .; J: TRBJ2-7; V: TRBV12-3/TRBV12-4; size: many; length: 14; CDR3: CASSFLEGPYEQYF; DNA: TGTGCCAGCAGTTTCCTGGAGGGGCCCTACGAGCAGTACTTC
D: .; J: TRBJ2-3; V: TRBV14; size: .; length: 14; CDR3: CASSQVLEADAQYF; DNA: TGTGCCAGCAGCCAAGTGTTAGAAGCAGATGCGCAGTATTTT
D: TRBD2; J: TRBJ2-3; V: TRBV15; size: many; length: 16; CDR3: CATSRVGRASTDTQYF; DNA: TGTGCCACCAGCAGAGTCGGGAGGGCCAGCACAGATACGCAGTATTTT
D: .; J: TRBJ2-2; V: TRBV2; size: many; length: 14; CDR3: CASRDRAGTGELFF; DNA: TGTGCCAGCAGAGACAGGGCGGGGACCGGGGAGCTGTTTTTT
D: .; J: TRBJ1-6; V: TRBV5-6; size: .; length: 17; CDR3: CASSRAIYRDSNSPLHF; DNA: TGTGCCAGCAGCCGAGCCATCTACAGGGACTCGAATTCACCCCTCCACTTT
D: .; J: TRBJ2-1; V: TRBV7-9; size: .; length: 17; CDR3: CASSLIGRPSSYNEQFF; DNA: TGTGCCAGCAGCTTAATAGGGCGGCCCAGCTCCTACAATGAGCAGTTCTTC
D: .; J: TRBJ1-5; V: TRBV27; size: few; length: 14; CDR3: CATSPVDSNQPQHF; DNA: TGTGCCACCAGCCCCGTCGATAGCAATCAGCCCCAGCATTTT
D: .; J: TRBJ1-1; V: TRBV30; size: many; length: 12; CDR3: CAWSVGYTEAFF; DNA: TGTGCCTGGAGTGTCGGATACACTGAAGCTTTCTTT
D: .; J: TRBJ2-2; V: TRBV10-3; size: .; length: 16; CDR3: CAISEPPTMKAGELFF; DNA: TGTGCCATCAGTGAGCCCCCGACAATGAAGGCCGGGGAGCTGTTTTTT
D: TRBD2; J: TRBJ2-1; V: TRBV7-6; size: many; length: 15; CDR3: CASSLRGGNYNEQFF; DNA: TGTGCCAGCAGCCTACGGGGGGGGAACTACAATGAGCAGTTCTTC
D: .; J: TRBJ2-1; V: TRBV10-3; size: few; length: 15; CDR3: CAISESIVSYNEQFF; DNA: TGTGCCATCAGTGAGTCGATAGTTTCCTACAATGAGCAGTTCTTC
D: TRBD2; J: TRBJ2-7; V: TRBV29-1; size: once; length: 13; CDR3: CSVSGRGSYEQYF; DNA: TGCAGCGTCAGCGGGAGGGGCTCCTACGAGCAGTACTTC
D: .; J: TRBJ2-1; V: TRBV25-1; size: many; length: 14; CDR3: CASSYNGGLSEQFF; DNA: TGTGCCAGCAGTTACAACGGCGGTTTAAGTGAGCAGTTCTTC
D: .; J: TRBJ2-2; V: TRBV28; size: few; length: 12; CDR3: CATEEVTGELFF; DNA: TGTGCCACAGAGGAGGTAACCGGGGAGCTGTTTTTT
D: .; J: TRBJ2-7; V: TRBV5-1; size: .; length: 14; CDR3: CASSWLAPFNEQYF; DNA: TGCGCCAGCAGCTGGCTAGCTCCCTTTAACGAGCAGTACTTC
D: .; J: TRBJ2-1; V: TRBV12-3/TRBV12-4; size: many; length: 13; CDR3: CASSRTEYNEQFF; DNA: TGTGCCAGCAGCAGGACAGAGTACAATGAGCAGTTCTTC
D: .; J: TRBJ1-1; V: TRBV12-3/TRBV12-4; size: many; length: 15; CDR3: CASRTGGRSGTEAFF; DNA: TGTGCCAGCAGGACGGGGGGACGTAGTGGCACTGAAGCTTTCTTT
D: .; J: TRBJ1-4; V: TRBV28; size: many; length: 14; CDR3: CATASFSTNEKLFF; DNA: TGTGCCACAGCCAGTTTTTCAACTAATGAAAAACTGTTTTTT
D: TRBD2; J: TRBJ2-1; V: TRBV27; size: few; length: 13; CDR3: CASRSSGSNEQFF; DNA: TGTGCCAGCAGGAGTAGCGGGAGCAATGAGCAGTTCTTC
D: .; J: TRBJ1-5; V: TRBV4-2; size: .; length: 18; CDR3: CASSPQARDPVGNQPQHF; DNA: TGTGCCAGCAGTCCCCAGGCAAGGGACCCTGTAGGCAATCAGCCCCAGCATTTT
D: .; J: TRBJ2-1; V: TRBV27; size: many; length: 15; CDR3: CASSFLPVGVNEQFF; DNA: TGTGCCAGCAGTTTCCTTCCTGTGGGAGTCAATGAGCAGTTCTTC
D: .; J: TRBJ1-5; V: TRBV6-2/TRBV6-3; size: .; length: 15; CDR3: CASSPLGVGNQPQHF; DNA: TGTGCCAGCAGTCCCTTAGGGGTTGGCAATCAGCCCCAGCATTTT
D: TRBD1; J: TRBJ1-5; V: TRBV30; size: many; length: 16; CDR3: CAWSADRGSGNQPQHF; DNA: TGTGCCTGGAGTGCGGACAGGGGTTCGGGCAATCAGCCCCAGCATTTT
D: .; J: TRBJ2-5; V: TRBV6-2/TRBV6-3; size: .; length: 13; CDR3: CASSYGVRETQYF; DNA: TGTGCCAGCAGTTACGGGGTTAGAGAGACCCAGTACTTC
D: .; J: TRBJ2-5; V: TRBV6-1; size: .; length: 13; CDR3: CASSHRSAETQYF; DNA: TGTGCCAGCAGCCACCGGAGTGCGGAGACCCAGTACTTC
D: .; J: TRBJ1-4; V: TRBV2; size: few; length: 15; CDR3: CASSERGLVGEKLFF; DNA: TGTGCCAGCAGTGAAAGAGGCCTAGTTGGAGAAAAACTGTTTTTT
D: .; J: TRBJ1-1; V: TRBV11-2; size: few; length: 14; CDR3: CASSRSLANTEAFF; DNA: TGTGCCAGCAGCCGAAGTCTGGCTAACACTGAAGCTTTCTTT
D: .; J: TRBJ2-3; V: TRBV19; size: .; length: 12; CDR3: CASSYADDTQYF; DNA: TGTGCCAGTAGTTACGCCGATGATACGCAGTATTTT
D: TRBD1; J: TRBJ2-7; V: TRBV6-1; size: few; length: 15; CDR3: CASSIRRGTPREQYF; DNA: TGTGCCAGCAGTATACGCAGGGGGACGCCTAGAGAGCAGTACTTC
D: .; J: TRBJ2-5; V: TRBV4-1; size: .; length: 16; CDR3: CASSPLRTDALGTQYF; DNA: TGCGCCAGCAGCCCCCTTAGGACGGACGCCCTCGGGACCCAGTACTTC
D: .; J: TRBJ2-1; V: TRBV3-1; size: many; length: 14; CDR3: CASSQDSGVGEQFF; DNA: TGTGCCAGCAGCCAGGACTCCGGGGTGGGTGAGCAGTTCTTC
D: .; J: TRBJ1-6; V: TRBV6-9; size: .; length: 15; CDR3: CASSYLGAGNSPLHF; DNA: TGTGCCAGCAGTTATTTGGGGGCGGGCAATTCACCCCTCCACTTT
D: TRBD2; J: TRBJ2-1; V: TRBV10-3; size: .; length: 17; CDR3: CAISEGGLAGFANEQFF; DNA: TGTGCCATCAGTGAGGGTGGACTAGCGGGATTTGCTAATGAGCAGTTCTTC
D: TRBD2; J: TRBJ2-1; V: TRBV9; size: .; length: 17; CDR3: CASSSLGGLAQNNEQFF; DNA: TGTGCCAGCAGCTCTCTAGGGGGACTAGCGCAGAACAATGAGCAGTTCTTC
D: .; J: TRBJ2-7; V: TRBV18; size: .; length: 14; CDR3: CASSPGSFSYEQYF; DNA: TGTGCCAGCTCACCTGGCAGCTTCTCCTACGAGCAGTACTTC
D: TRBD2; J: TRBJ2-2; V: TRBV27; size: few; length: 16; CDR3: CASRAGGSANTGELFF; DNA: TGTGCCAGCAGGGCGGGAGGGTCCGCGAACACCGGGGAGCTGTTTTTT
D: TRBD2; J: TRBJ2-1; V: TRBV7-7; size: few; length: 17; CDR3: CASSPTRISGVSGEQFF; DNA: TGTGCCAGCAGCCCAACTCGGATTAGCGGGGTCTCCGGTGAGCAGTTCTTC
D: .; J: TRBJ2-7; V: TRBV11-2; size: many; length: 14; CDR3: CASSQDANSYEQYF; DNA: TGTGCCAGCAGCCAGGACGCAAACTCCTACGAGCAGTACTTC
D: TRBD2; J: TRBJ2-7; V: TRBV4-1; size: .; length: 16; CDR3: CASSQGLAGDSREQYF; DNA: TGCGCCAGCAGCCAAGGGCTAGCGGGAGATTCGCGGGAGCAGTACTTC
D: .; J: TRBJ2-3; V: TRBV28; size: many; length: 15; CDR3: CASSLPTRSTDTQYF; DNA: TGTGCCAGCAGTCTCCCGACTCGGAGCACAGATACGCAGTATTTT
D: .; J: TRBJ1-1; V: TRBV7-8; size: many; length: 13; CDR3: CASSSASGPEAFF; DNA: TGTGCCAGCAGCTCAGCATCGGGGCCGGAAGCTTTCTTT
D: TRBD2; J: TRBJ2-3; V: TRBV2; size: few; length: 18; CDR3: CASHPLAGEEGGTDTQYF; DNA: TGTGCCAGCCATCCCCTAGCGGGAGAAGAAGGAGGCACAGATACGCAGTATTTT
D: .; J: TRBJ2-1; V: TRBV6-1; size: .; length: 13; CDR3: CASSPIENNEQFF; DNA: TGTGCCAGCAGCCCGATCGAGAACAATGAGCAGTTCTTC
D: .; J: TRBJ2-5; V: TRBV7-3; size: few; length: 13; CDR3: CASSLAYQETQYF; DNA: TGTGCCAGCAGCTTAGCCTACCAAGAGACCCAGTACTTC
D: TRBD2; J: TRBJ2-3; V: TRBV27; size: many; length: 16; CDR3: CASSPPPIVAGVAQYF; DNA: TGTGCCAGCAGTCCCCCCCCAATTGTAGCGGGAGTCGCACAGTATTTT
D: .; J: TRBJ2-6; V: TRBV28; size: .; length: 15; CDR3: CASSFTLSGANVLTF; DNA: TGTGCCAGCAGTTTTACGCTCTCTGGGGCCAACGTCCTGACTTTC
D: .; J: TRBJ2-1; V: TRBV20-1; size: .; length: 16; CDR3: CSASGPLEARYNEQFF; DNA: TGCAGTGCCTCCGGGCCGCTGGAGGCTAGATACAATGAGCAGTTCTTC
D: TRBD2; J: TRBJ2-3; V: TRBV20-1; size: many; length: 16; CDR3: CSAYGLAGIVADTQYF; DNA: TGCAGTGCTTACGGACTAGCGGGAATTGTTGCAGATACGCAGTATTTT
D: TRBD2; J: TRBJ2-7; V: TRBV3-1; size: few; length: 17; CDR3: CASSRGTSGSPAYEQYF; DNA: TGTGCCAGCAGCCGGGGGACTAGCGGGAGTCCGGCCTACGAGCAGTACTTC
D: TRBD2; J: TRBJ2-1; V: TRBV4-3; size: few; length: 18; CDR3: CASSQEFQGNGRRDEQFF; DNA: TGCGCCAGCAGCCAAGAATTTCAAGGGAACGGGAGGCGGGATGAGCAGTTCTTC
D: .; J: TRBJ1-1; V: TRBV28; size: .; length: 12; CDR3: CAIQGFNTEAFF; DNA: TGTGCCATACAGGGATTCAACACTGAAGCTTTCTTT
D: TRBD2; J: TRBJ2-5; V: TRBV9; size: .; length: 17; CDR3: CASSSRSGTSGEETQYF; DNA: TGTGCCAGCAGCTCCCGCTCCGGGACTAGCGGAGAAGAGACCCAGTACTTC
D: .; J: TRBJ2-1; V: TRBV19; size: many; length: 12; CDR3: CASSFGLAEQFF; DNA: TGTGCCAGCAGTTTTGGGCTAGCGGAGCAGTTCTTC
D: TRBD2; J: TRBJ2-2; V: TRBV14; size: .; length: 16; CDR3: CASSALGLAGPGELFF; DNA: TGTGCCAGCAGCGCCCTTGGGCTAGCGGGACCCGGGGAGCTGTTTTTT
D: .; J: TRBJ2-7; V: TRBV5-1; size: few; length: 14; CDR3: CASSLDAGLGEQYF; DNA: TGCGCCAGCAGCTTGGATGCCGGGTTAGGCGAGCAGTACTTC
D: .; J: TRBJ1-6; V: TRBV9; size: .; length: 15; CDR3: CASTQGGGYNSPLHF; DNA: TGTGCCAGCACCCAAGGGGGGGGTTATAATTCACCCCTCCACTTT
D: TRBD2; J: TRBJ2-3; V: TRBV25-1; size: .; length: 15; CDR3: CASRQLADDTDTQYF; DNA: TGTGCCAGCCGACAGCTAGCGGACGACACAGATACGCAGTATTTT
D: .; J: TRBJ2-1; V: TRBV25-1; size: few; length: 15; CDR3: CASSSEADSYNEQFF; DNA: TGTGCCAGCAGTAGTGAGGCGGACTCCTACAATGAGCAGTTCTTC
D: .; J: TRBJ2-5; V: TRBV12-3/TRBV12-4; size: .; length: 15; CDR3: CASSPLVWGAETQYF; DNA: TGTGCCAGCAGCCCACTAGTATGGGGGGCGGAGACCCAGTACTTC